This T cell receptor beta chain stems from a study of T cells in localized non-small cell lung cancer. Clones were sequenced by immunoSEQ multiplex PCR, and TCRdb holds only the in-frame ones, with some missing. The sample consists of roughly 40,000 clones, about 80% of them appearing once. About this clone: The antigen remains undetermined.

The CDR3 has 17 residues. CDR1 and CDR2 (germline): SEHNR, FQNEAQ (reference sequence). The V segment lost 5 bases and the J segment 3 bases; nucleotides outside the gene matches: 7. General study points: Greater T cell density in blood accompanied longer overall survival. Median detection of top 100 tumor clones in adjacent lung was about 60 clones.

This sequence joins TRBV7-9 and TRBJ2-1, with TRBD2 matching over 13 bases. The sequence came from a man between 40 and 75 years old with stage II lung adenocarcinoma. Sequencing used PBMCs, obtained before any cancer treatment. CDR3 protein: CASSVGTSGTIYNEQFF. The CDR3 nucleotides are TGTGCCAGCAGCGTAGGGACTAGCGGGACCATCTACAATGAGCAGTTCTTC.